This section outlines one T cell receptor beta chain sequence together with its context. Its antigen is unidentified. RNA extraction and reverse transcription yielded cDNA as sequencing template. Clones were read by immunoSEQ multiplex PCR, and TCRdb kept only the in-frame ones, dropping some. The repertoire has 100,000 or so clones, about three fifths of them found once; the top ten carry 15% to 20%. This record belongs to a study of CD8+ T cells in alopecia areata. Broader study findings: Among the top 100, expanded CD8+ clones, as well as scalp clonality, were significantly decreased by tofacitinib. More clonal than normal scalp was lesional scalp, particularly alopecia totalis/universalis. There were many expanded lesional clones persisting in scalp and blood during tofacitinib.

Noted treatment: oral pan-JAK inhibitor, 5-10 mg twice daily. PBMCs yielded sorted CD4+ and CD8+ T cells. CDR3 length: 19 residues. Germline lookup yields CDR1 GTSNPN and CDR2 SVGIG (reference sequence). V lost 0 bases and J lost 4, with 27 bases in between. The TCR was taken from a human donor with alopecia areata. The specimen was CD8+ T cells sorted from blood, collected at approximately week 60, from a patient treated with tofacitinib. The gene calls are TRBV30 and TRBJ1-2; tentative D call: TRBD1 (5 bases). CDR3 protein: CAWSVLQGDRYRETYGYTF. As DNA, the CDR3 is TGTGCCTGGAGTGTACTCCAGGGAGACCGATATCGGGAAACCTATGGCTACACCTTC.